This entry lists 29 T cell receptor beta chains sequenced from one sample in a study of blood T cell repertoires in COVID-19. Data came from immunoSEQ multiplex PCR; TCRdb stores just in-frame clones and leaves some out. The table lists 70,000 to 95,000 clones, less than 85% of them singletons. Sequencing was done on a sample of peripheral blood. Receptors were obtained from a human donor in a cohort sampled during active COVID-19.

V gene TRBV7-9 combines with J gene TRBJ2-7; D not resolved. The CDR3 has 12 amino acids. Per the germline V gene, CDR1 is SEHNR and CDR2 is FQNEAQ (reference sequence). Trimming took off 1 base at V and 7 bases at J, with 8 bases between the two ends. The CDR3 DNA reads TGTGCCAGCAGCTTAGGAGTAAGTGAGCAGTACTTC. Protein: CASSLGVSEQYF.

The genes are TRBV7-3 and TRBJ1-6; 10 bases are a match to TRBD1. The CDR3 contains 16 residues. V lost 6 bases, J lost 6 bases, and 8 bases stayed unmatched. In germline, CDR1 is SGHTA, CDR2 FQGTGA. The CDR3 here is CASSNRQGAVNSPLHF. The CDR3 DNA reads TGTGCCAGCAGTAATAGACAGGGGGCCGTTAATTCACCCCTCCACTTT.

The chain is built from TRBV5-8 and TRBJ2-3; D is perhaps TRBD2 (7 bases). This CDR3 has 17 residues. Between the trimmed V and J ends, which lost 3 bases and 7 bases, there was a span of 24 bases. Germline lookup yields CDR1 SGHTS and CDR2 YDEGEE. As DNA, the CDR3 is TGTGCCAGCAGCTGGGGCGGGGGCGACCCCCGCGGGCATACGCAGTATTTT. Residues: CASSWGGGDPRGHTQYF.

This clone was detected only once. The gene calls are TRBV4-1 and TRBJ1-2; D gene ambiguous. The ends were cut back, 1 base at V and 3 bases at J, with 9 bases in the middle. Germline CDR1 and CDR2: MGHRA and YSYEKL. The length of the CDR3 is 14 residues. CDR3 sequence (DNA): TGCGCCAGCAGCCAAGGAGGGTTGGACTATGGCTACACCTTC. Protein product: CASSQGGLDYGYTF.

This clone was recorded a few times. CDR3 nucleotide sequence: TGTGCCAGCAGCCCCAGGGGGCAGGTTACCGGGGAGCTGTTTTTT. Translated: CASSPRGQVTGELFF. The V call is TRBV7-9, the J call TRBJ2-2; 8 bases align to TRBD1. This CDR3 region has 15 residues. The junction had 7 bases not matched to a gene; V was cut back by 5 bases and J by 5 bases. Per the germline V gene, CDR1 is SEHNR and CDR2 is FQNEAQ (reference sequence).

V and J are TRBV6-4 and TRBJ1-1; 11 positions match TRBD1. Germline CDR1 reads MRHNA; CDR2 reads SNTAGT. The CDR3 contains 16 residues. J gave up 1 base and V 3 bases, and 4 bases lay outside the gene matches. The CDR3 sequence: CASSEFGTGGNTEAFF. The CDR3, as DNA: TGTGCCAGCAGTGAGTTTGGGACAGGGGGGAACACTGAAGCTTTCTTT.

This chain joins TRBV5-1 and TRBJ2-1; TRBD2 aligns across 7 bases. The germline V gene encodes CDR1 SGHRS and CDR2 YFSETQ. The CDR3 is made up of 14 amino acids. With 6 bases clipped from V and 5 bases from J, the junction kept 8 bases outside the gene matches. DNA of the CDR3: TGCGCCAGCAACCAACTAGCGACGAACAATGAGCAGTTCTTC. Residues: CASNQLATNNEQFF.

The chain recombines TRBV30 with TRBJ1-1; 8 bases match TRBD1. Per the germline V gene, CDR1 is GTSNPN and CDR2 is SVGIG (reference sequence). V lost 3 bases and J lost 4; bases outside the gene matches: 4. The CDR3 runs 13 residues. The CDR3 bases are TGTGCCTGGAGCCAGGGGGCAGCCACTGAAGCTTTCTTT. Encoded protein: CAWSQGAATEAFF. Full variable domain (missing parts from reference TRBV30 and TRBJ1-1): SQTIHQWPATLVQPVGSPLSLECTVEGTSNPNLYWYRQAAGRGLQLLFYSVGIGQISSEVPQNLSASRPQDRQFILSSKKLLLSDSGFYLCAWSQGAATEAFFGQGTRLTVV.

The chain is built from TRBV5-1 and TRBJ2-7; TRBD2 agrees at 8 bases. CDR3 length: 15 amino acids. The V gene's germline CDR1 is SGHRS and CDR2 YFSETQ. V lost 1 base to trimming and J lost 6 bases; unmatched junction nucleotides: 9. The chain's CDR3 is CASSLNYGGASEQYF. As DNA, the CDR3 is TGCGCCAGCAGCTTGAATTACGGGGGGGCGAGCGAGCAGTACTTC.

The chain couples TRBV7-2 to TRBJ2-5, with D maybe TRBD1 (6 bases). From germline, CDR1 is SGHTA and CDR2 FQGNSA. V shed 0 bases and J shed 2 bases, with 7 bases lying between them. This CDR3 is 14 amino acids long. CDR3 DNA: TGTGCCAGCAGCTTAGCGGGGGCGCAAGAGACCCAGTACTTC. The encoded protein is CASSLAGAQETQYF.

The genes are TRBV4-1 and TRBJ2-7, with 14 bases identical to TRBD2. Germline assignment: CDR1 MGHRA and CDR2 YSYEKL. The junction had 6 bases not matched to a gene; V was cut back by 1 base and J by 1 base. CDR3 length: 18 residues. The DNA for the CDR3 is TGCGCCAGCAGCCAAGCCCCGGGACTAGCGGGGGATTCCTACGAGCAGTACTTC. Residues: CASSQAPGLAGDSYEQYF.

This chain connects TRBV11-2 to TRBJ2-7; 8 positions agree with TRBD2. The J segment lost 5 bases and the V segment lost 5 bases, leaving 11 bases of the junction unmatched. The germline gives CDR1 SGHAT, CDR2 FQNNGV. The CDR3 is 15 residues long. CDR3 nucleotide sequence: TGTGCCAGCAGCCCAATAGCGGGACTGCGGGACGAGCAGTACTTC. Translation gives CASSPIAGLRDEQYF.

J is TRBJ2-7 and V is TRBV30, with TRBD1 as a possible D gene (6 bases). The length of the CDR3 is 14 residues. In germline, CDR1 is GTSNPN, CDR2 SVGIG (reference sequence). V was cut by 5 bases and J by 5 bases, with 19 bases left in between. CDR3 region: CAWSMATGRNEQYF. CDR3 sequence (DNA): TGTGCCTGGTCCATGGCTACAGGGAGAAACGAGCAGTACTTC. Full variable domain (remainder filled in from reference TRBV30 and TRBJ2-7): SQTIHQWPATLVQPVGSPLSLECTVEGTSNPNLYWYRQAAGRGLQLLFYSVGIGQISSEVPQNLSASRPQDRQFILSSKKLLLSDSGFYLCAWSMATGRNEQYFGPGTRLTVT.

The CDR3 sequence: CASSGGERSPLHF. CDR3 nucleotide sequence: TGTGCCAGTTCTGGCGGGGAACGGTCACCCCTCCACTTT. The chain uses TRBV9 and TRBJ1-6; D call uncertain. The CDR3 is 13 amino acids. Trimming left V 8 bases short and J 10 bases short, with 16 bases between. Germline V lookup: CDR1 SGDLS, CDR2 YYNGEE.

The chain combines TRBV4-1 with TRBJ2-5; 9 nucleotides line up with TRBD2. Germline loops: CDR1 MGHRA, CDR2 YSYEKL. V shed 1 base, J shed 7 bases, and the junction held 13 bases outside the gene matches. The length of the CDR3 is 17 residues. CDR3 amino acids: CASSQASLSGGFGTQYF. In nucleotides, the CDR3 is TGCGCCAGCAGCCAAGCTTCATTGAGCGGGGGGTTCGGGACCCAGTACTTC.

The CDR3 loop reads CASTPKTGGVLGSPLHF. In DNA, the CDR3 is TGTGCCAGCACACCTAAGACAGGGGGCGTTTTGGGTTCACCCCTCCACTTT. The V and J genes are TRBV2 and TRBJ1-6; 10 positions agree with TRBD1. The V gene end was trimmed by 7 bases and the J gene end by 9 bases; junction bases not matched to a gene: 15. The V gene's germline CDR1 is SNHLY and CDR2 FYNNEI. This CDR3 is built from 17 residues.

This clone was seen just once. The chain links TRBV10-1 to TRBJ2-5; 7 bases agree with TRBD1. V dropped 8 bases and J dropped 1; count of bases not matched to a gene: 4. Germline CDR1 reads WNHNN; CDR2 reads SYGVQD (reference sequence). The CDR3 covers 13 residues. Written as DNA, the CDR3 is TGCGCCAGCGCAAGGGACAGCCAAGAGACCCAGTACTTC. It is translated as CASARDSQETQYF.

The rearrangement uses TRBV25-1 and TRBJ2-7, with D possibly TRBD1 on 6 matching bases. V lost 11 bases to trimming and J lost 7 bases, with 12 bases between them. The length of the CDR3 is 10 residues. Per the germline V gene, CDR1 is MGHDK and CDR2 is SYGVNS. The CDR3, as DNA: TGTGCCTGCCTCCAGGGGGAGCAGTACTTC. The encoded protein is CACLQGEQYF.

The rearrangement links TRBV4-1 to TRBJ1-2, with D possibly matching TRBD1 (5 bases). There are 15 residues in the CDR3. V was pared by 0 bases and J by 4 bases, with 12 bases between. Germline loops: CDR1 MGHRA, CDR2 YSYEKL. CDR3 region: CASSQEQGRGYGYTF. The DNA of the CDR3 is TGCGCCAGCAGCCAAGAACAAGGAAGGGGCTATGGCTACACCTTC.

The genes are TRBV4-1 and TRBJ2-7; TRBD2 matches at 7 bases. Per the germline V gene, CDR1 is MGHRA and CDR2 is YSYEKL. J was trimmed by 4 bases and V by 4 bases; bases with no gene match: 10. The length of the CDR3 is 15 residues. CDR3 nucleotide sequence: TGCGCCAGCAGCCTACTAACCGGGGGGTATTACGAGCAGTACTTC. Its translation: CASSLLTGGYYEQYF.

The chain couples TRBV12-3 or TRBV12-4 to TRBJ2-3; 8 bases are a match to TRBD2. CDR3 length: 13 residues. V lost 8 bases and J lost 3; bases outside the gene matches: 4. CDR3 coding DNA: TGTGCCAGCGGCTCGGGGGGGACAGATACGCAGTATTTT. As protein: CASGSGGTDTQYF.

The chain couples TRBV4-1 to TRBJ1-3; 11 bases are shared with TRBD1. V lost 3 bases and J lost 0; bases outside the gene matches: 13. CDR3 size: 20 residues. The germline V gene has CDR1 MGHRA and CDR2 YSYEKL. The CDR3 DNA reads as TGCGCCAGCAGCCATCCCAGAGGGGACAGGGGGTCCTTCTCTGGAAACACCATATATTTT. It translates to CASSHPRGDRGSFSGNTIYF.

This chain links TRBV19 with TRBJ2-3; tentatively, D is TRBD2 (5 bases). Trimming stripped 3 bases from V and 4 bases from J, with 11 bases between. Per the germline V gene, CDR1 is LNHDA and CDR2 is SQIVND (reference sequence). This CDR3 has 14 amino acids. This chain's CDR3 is CASSIGLTPDTQYF. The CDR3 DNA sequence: TGTGCCAGTAGTATCGGACTCACCCCAGATACGCAGTATTTT.

The CDR3 loop reads CASRVDTIYF. The CDR3 DNA follows: TGTGCCAGCAGGGTAGACACCATATATTTT. The rearrangement links TRBV27 to TRBJ1-3, with D unresolved. The CDR3 is made up of 10 amino acids. CDR1 is MNHEY, CDR2 SMNVEV, per germline (reference sequence). V dropped 6 bases and J dropped 8 bases, with 5 bases sitting between them.

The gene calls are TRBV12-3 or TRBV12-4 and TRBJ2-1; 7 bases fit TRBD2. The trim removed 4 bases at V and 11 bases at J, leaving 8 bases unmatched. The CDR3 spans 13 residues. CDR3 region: CASSSPGRAKQFF. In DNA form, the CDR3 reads TGTGCCAGCAGTTCCCCGGGGAGGGCCAAGCAGTTCTTC.

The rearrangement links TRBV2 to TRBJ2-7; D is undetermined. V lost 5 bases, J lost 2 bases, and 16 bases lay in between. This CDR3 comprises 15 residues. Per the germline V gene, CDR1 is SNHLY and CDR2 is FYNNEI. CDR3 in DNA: TGTGCCAGCAGTCGGTCCGCCAACCTTCCCTACGAGCAGTACTTC. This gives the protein CASSRSANLPYEQYF.

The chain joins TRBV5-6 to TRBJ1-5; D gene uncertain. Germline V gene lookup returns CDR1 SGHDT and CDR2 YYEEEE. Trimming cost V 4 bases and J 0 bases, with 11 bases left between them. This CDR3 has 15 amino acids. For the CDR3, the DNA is TGTGCCAGCAGCCGATCACCCTATAGCAATCAGCCCCAGCATTTT. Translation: CASSRSPYSNQPQHF.

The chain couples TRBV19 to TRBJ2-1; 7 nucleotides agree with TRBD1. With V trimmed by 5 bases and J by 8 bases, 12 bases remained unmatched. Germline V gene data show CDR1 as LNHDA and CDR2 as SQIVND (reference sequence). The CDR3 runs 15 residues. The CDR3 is CASSVQGSGNYEQFF. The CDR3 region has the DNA TGTGCCAGTAGTGTACAGGGGTCCGGTAACTATGAGCAGTTCTTC.

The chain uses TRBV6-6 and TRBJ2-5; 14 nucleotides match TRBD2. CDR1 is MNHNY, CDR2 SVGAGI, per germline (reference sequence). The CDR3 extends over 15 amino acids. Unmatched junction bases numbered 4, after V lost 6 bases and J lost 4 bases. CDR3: CASSKTSGGGETQYF. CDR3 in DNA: TGTGCCAGCAGCAAGACTAGCGGGGGGGGAGAGACCCAGTACTTC.